Below are 16 T cell receptor beta chains sequenced from a single sample in a study of cytomegalovirus exposure and HLA in healthy donors. Profiling relied on immunoSEQ multiplex PCR, and the TCRdb table lists in-frame clones only, not all of them. The table records 250,000 to 350,000 clones, approximately 90% of them present only once. The sequenced sample consisted of PBMCs. The receptors here all came from a woman aged 18-29 years in good health and CMV-seronegative.

This rearrangement joins TRBV9 to TRBJ2-7; 9 bases line up with TRBD2. Germline CDR1 and CDR2: SGDLS and YYNGEE. V gave up 4 bases and J gave up 7 bases; unmatched junction bases: 12. This CDR3 region has 15 residues. CDR3 in amino acids: CASSPRLAATGEQYF. CDR3 in DNA: TGTGCCAGCAGCCCCCGACTAGCGGCCACTGGGGAGCAGTACTTC.

This clone was observed a single time. The V gene is TRBV7-9, the J gene TRBJ2-1; D may be TRBD1 (6 bases). The V and J ends lost 5 bases and 1 base respectively, with 15 bases between them. CDR3 size: 16 residues. The germline CDR1 and CDR2 sequences are SEHNR and FQNEAQ (reference sequence). The CDR3 sequence is CASSTTGALSYNEQFF. The CDR3, as DNA: TGTGCCAGCAGCACGACAGGAGCTCTATCCTACAATGAGCAGTTCTTC.

This clone has a single count. The V gene is TRBV7-3, the J gene TRBJ2-7; no definite D call. V gave up 1 base and J gave up 6 bases, with 10 bases separating them. The CDR3 covers 13 residues. From germline, CDR1 is SGHTA and CDR2 FQGTGA. The CDR3 protein is CASSLRPGTEQYF. In nucleotides, the CDR3 is TGTGCCAGCAGCTTAAGGCCAGGAACCGAGCAGTACTTC.

This chain connects TRBV28 to TRBJ1-1; D may be TRBD1 (6 bases). V lost 5 bases to trimming and J lost 2 bases, with 18 bases between them. The CDR3 spans 16 residues. Germline-derived CDR1 and CDR2 are MDHEN and SYDVKM. The CDR3 nucleotides read TGTGCCAGCAGTCATCCAGGGGTTTCGGAAAACACTGAAGCTTTCTTT. It yields the protein CASSHPGVSENTEAFF. The variable domain in full, with the rest retrieved from reference TRBV28 and TRBJ1-1, is DVKVTQSSRYLVKRTGEKVFLECVQDMDHENMFWYRQDPGLGLRLIYFSYDVKMKEKGDIPEGYSVSREKKERFSLILESASTNQTSMYLCASSHPGVSENTEAFFGQGTRLTVV.

This clone is a singleton in its sample. CDR3 residues: CASSRRAGSMETQYF. CDR3 DNA sequence: TGTGCCAGCAGTCGGAGGGCAGGGTCGATGGAGACCCAGTACTTC. The chain carries TRBV7-2 and TRBJ2-5, with TRBD2 as a possible D gene (6 bases). This CDR3 contains 15 residues. Per the germline V gene, CDR1 is SGHTA and CDR2 is FQGNSA. The V gene lost 6 bases and the J gene lost 5 bases, with 19 bases spanning the gap.

This clone showed up just a few times. CDR3 amino acids: CASSRKQEHGYTF. As DNA, the CDR3 is TGTGCCAGCAGTCGGAAACAGGAACATGGCTACACCTTC. This chain connects TRBV6-5 to TRBJ1-2, with a tentative D call TRBD1 (5 bases). The CDR3 spans 13 residues. Germline lookup yields CDR1 MNHEY and CDR2 SVGAGI. The V end was cut by 5 bases, the J end by 6 bases, with 13 bases between.

The rearrangement uses TRBV10-3 and TRBJ2-1; a weak D match, TRBD1 (5 bases). CDR1 ENHRY and CDR2 SYGVKD come from the germline V gene. The CDR3 totals 13 residues. Trimming stripped 8 bases from V and 6 bases from J, with 14 bases between. CDR3 amino acids: CAIGLGVPNEQFF. CDR3 bases: TGTGCCATCGGGTTAGGGGTTCCCAATGAGCAGTTCTTC.

This chain connects TRBV9 to TRBJ2-5; 9 nucleotides match TRBD2. Looked up from germline, CDR1 is SGDLS and CDR2 is YYNGEE. This CDR3 is 15 amino acids long. V shed 3 bases and J 5 bases; nucleotides not matched to a gene: 8. CDR3 DNA sequence: TGTGCCAGCAGCGCTACTCTAGCGGGACGCGAGACCCAGTACTTC. Translating gives CASSATLAGRETQYF.

This chain links TRBV6-1 with TRBJ2-1; TRBD2 matches 8 bases. The V gene's germline CDR1 is MNHNS and CDR2 SASEGT. Trimming took 0 bases from V and 5 from J; bases not matched to a gene: 3. The CDR3 has 15 amino acids. The CDR3 spells CASSEASGANNEQFF. CDR3 nucleotide sequence: TGTGCCAGCAGTGAAGCTAGCGGGGCCAACAATGAGCAGTTCTTC.

V usage is TRBV5-1 and J usage is TRBJ2-7; 13 nucleotides agree with TRBD2. The V gene end was trimmed by 2 bases and the J gene end by 6 bases; junction bases not matched to a gene: 5. The CDR3 is made up of 15 amino acids. Looked up from germline, CDR1 is SGHRS and CDR2 is YFSETQ. The CDR3 coding sequence is TGCGCCAGCAGCTTCTCACTAGCGGGAGGGTTCGAGCAGTACTTC. It codes for CASSFSLAGGFEQYF.

The V and J genes are TRBV5-1 and TRBJ2-1, with 7 positions matching TRBD1. This CDR3 contains 15 residues. The V segment lost 0 bases and the J segment 6 bases; nucleotides outside the gene matches: 6. Germline assignment: CDR1 SGHRS and CDR2 YFSETQ. The CDR3 coding sequence is TGCGCCAGCAGCTTGGGGGGCCACAGGGGCAATGAGCAGTTCTTC. Encoded protein: CASSLGGHRGNEQFF.

This rearrangement joins TRBV11-2 to TRBJ1-1, with D unresolved. V shed 2 bases and J shed 8 bases, with 24 bases lying between them. The V gene's germline CDR1 is SGHAT and CDR2 FQNNGV. This CDR3 region has 17 residues. The CDR3 protein is CASSLLGVRAERAEAFF. The CDR3, as DNA: TGTGCCAGCAGCTTATTGGGCGTGAGGGCTGAGCGAGCAGAAGCTTTCTTT.

The chain couples TRBV6-5 to TRBJ1-2; 8 nucleotides line up with TRBD1. The length of the CDR3 is 14 residues. CDR1 MNHEY and CDR2 SVGAGI come from the germline V gene. After removal of 5 bases from V and 4 bases from J, the junction contained 6 bases not matched to a gene. The CDR3 spells CASSPRQGIYGYTF. The CDR3 DNA is TGTGCCAGCAGTCCTAGACAGGGGATCTATGGCTACACCTTC.

The chain links TRBV10-3 to TRBJ2-7; TRBD1 aligns across 7 bases. Germline V gives CDR1 ENHRY, CDR2 SYGVKD. V lost 6 bases, J lost 7 bases, and 6 bases stayed unmatched. CDR3 length equals 12 residues. The CDR3 DNA follows: TGTGCCATCAGACAGGGGAATATTGAGCAGTACTTC. It encodes CAIRQGNIEQYF.

The chain carries TRBV27 and TRBJ2-3; D unresolved. V shed 4 bases and J shed 2 bases, with 7 bases lying between them. The germline V gene has CDR1 MNHEY and CDR2 SMNVEV (reference sequence). The CDR3 has 13 amino acids. In nucleotides, the CDR3 is TGTGCCAGCAGTTCAACTATCACAGATACGCAGTATTTT. Translating gives CASSSTITDTQYF.

The V call is TRBV7-2, the J call TRBJ1-2, with 10 bases lining up with TRBD1. CDR1 and CDR2 (germline): SGHTA, FQGNSA. V lost 1 base to trimming and J lost 4 bases; unmatched junction nucleotides: 3. CDR3 length: 15 amino acids. The CDR3 coding sequence is TGTGCCAGCAGCTTAGGACAGGGGGCCTCCTATGGCTACACCTTC. The encoded protein is CASSLGQGASYGYTF.